What follows are 14 T cell receptor beta chains derived from one specimen sequenced in a study of T cells expressing NK-cell markers (dated by TCRdb to 2019 to 2021). Library generation was performed with 5' RACE. Sequencing relied on an Illumina HiSeq 2000. After TCRdb reprocessed the reads, each CDR3 protein sequence was kept as one row, without DNA. The sample's records list 150,000 or so distinct CDR3 sequences. The ten largest clones capture about 39% of the sample. Material for sequencing was blood T cells: a sorted CD56 or NKG2C T cell subset, CD4+ or CD8+ T cells, or bulk PBMC T cells (not recorded which). These receptors were collected from a woman aged 45-65 years in good health. Donor details come from another sample of the same person, matched by shared clones.

V and J are TRBV27 and TRBJ1-2; the TCRdb call, TRBD1, lacks DNA for checking. Germline V lookup: CDR1 MNHEY, CDR2 SMNVEV (reference sequence). This CDR3 region has 12 residues. CDR3 sequence: CASSSGGYGYTF.

The V and J genes are TRBV27 and TRBJ1-6. CDR1 and CDR2 from the germline V gene are MNHEY and SMNVEV (reference sequence). This CDR3 has 16 amino acids. This CDR3 reads CASSLIGPVDNSPLHF.

The V and J genes are TRBV7-9 and TRBJ2-5; the TCRdb D gene call, TRBD2, has no DNA to confirm it. Germline V gives CDR1 SEHNR, CDR2 FQNEAQ (reference sequence). The CDR3 totals 13 residues. CDR3: CASSLPSTETQYF.

The rearrangement uses TRBV2 and TRBJ1-2; checking the TCRdb D call of TRBD1 is not possible without DNA. The CDR3 has 17 residues. From germline, CDR1 is SNHLY and CDR2 FYNNEI. The CDR3 here is CASSDTTAIGGPYGYTF.

V is TRBV20-1 and J is TRBJ2-1; TCRdb reports TRBD2, a call that lacks DNA to check it against. Germline CDR1 reads DFQATT; CDR2 reads SNEGSKA (reference sequence). The CDR3 totals 18 residues. The CDR3 loop reads CSAKGLAGGVLRLDEQFF.

This chain joins TRBV13 and TRBJ2-1; TCRdb reports TRBD2, a call that lacks DNA to check it against. This CDR3 has 15 residues. Germline CDR1 reads PRHDT; CDR2 reads FYEKMQ (reference sequence). The CDR3 spells CASSFLAGTYYEQFF.

J is TRBJ1-3 and V is TRBV6-6; absent DNA, TCRdb's TRBD1 call cannot be checked. The germline CDR1 and CDR2 sequences are MNHNY and SVGAGI (reference sequence). This CDR3 region has 14 residues. CDR3: CASSYRGTGNTIYF.

CDR3 region: CASSSEEREMADTQYF. The rearrangement uses TRBV5-1 and TRBJ2-3; TCRdb reports TRBD2, a call that lacks DNA to check it against. The CDR3 has 16 amino acids. The germline V gene has CDR1 SGHRS and CDR2 YFSETQ.

The chain is built from TRBV5-6 and TRBJ2-7. The germline V gene encodes CDR1 SGHDT and CDR2 YYEEEE. The CDR3 contains 12 residues. The CDR3 protein is CASSLVSAEQYF. The full variable domain, in which reference TRBV5-6 and TRBJ2-7 provide the parts outside the CDR3, is DAGVTQSPTHLIKTRGQQVTLRCSPKSGHDTVSWYQQALGQGPQFIFQYYEEEERQRGNFPDRFSGHQFPNYSSELNVNALLLGDSALYLCASSLVSAEQYFGPGTRLTVT.

This chain uses TRBV4-1 with TRBJ2-7. The CDR3 has 15 amino acids. Germline values: CDR1 MGHRA, CDR2 YSYEKL. The CDR3 protein is CASSQEGRAPIEQYF.

The chain carries TRBV20-1 and TRBJ2-3. CDR3 length: 15 residues. Germline lookup yields CDR1 DFQATT and CDR2 SNEGSKA (reference sequence). This chain's CDR3 is CSARDRDQNTDTQYF.

The chain uses TRBV6-5 and TRBJ1-2; TCRdb proposes TRBD1, but this gene call is untestable without DNA. CDR1 is MNHEY, CDR2 SVGAGI, per germline. The CDR3 extends over 14 amino acids. CDR3 amino acids: CASSYFGGADGYTF.

The chain has TRBV12-3 or TRBV12-4 and TRBJ2-3; there is no DNA to check the TCRdb D call of TRBD2. This CDR3 spans 13 amino acids. CDR3 sequence reads: CASRTSGIDTQYF.

The chain joins TRBV30 to TRBJ2-1; the D call from TCRdb, TRBD1, cannot be confirmed without DNA. The V gene's germline CDR1 is GTSNPN and CDR2 SVGIG (reference sequence). The CDR3 covers 13 residues. Here the CDR3 reads CAWSHTGDNEQFF.